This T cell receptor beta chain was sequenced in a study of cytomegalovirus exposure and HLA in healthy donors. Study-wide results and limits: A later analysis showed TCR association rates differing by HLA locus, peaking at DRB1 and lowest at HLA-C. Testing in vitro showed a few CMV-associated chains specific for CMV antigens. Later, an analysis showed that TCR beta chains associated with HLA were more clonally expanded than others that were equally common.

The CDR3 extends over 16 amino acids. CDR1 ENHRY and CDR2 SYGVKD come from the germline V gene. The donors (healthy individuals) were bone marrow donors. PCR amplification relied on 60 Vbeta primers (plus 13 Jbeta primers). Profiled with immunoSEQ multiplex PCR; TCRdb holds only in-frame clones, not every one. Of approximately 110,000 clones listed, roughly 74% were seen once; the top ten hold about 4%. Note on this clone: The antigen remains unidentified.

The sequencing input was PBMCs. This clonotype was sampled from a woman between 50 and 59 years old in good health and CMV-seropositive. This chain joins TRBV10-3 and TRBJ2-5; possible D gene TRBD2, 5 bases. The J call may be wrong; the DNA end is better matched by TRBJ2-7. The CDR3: CAISERGPLPDYEQYF. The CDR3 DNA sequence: TGTGCCATCAGTGAGCGGGGTCCCCTGCCTGATTACGAGCAGTACTTC.